This entry is about one T cell receptor (beta chain). Its matching antigen is unknown. This specimen belongs to a study of T-cell reconstitution after alpha-beta-depleted transplantation in children. This CDR3 region has 16 residues. Per the germline V gene, CDR1 is SQVTM and CDR2 is ANQGSEA. Trimming pared 1 base from V and 2 bases from J, leaving 18 bases between. Unique molecular identifiers were built into the TCRbeta library. TCRdb re-called the PCR reads with MiXCR, one entry per CDR3 protein. The profile covers approximately 500,000 distinct CDR3 sequences, with over 9.5% appearing a single time and around 2% taken by the ten largest. The study, taken as a whole, reports: Expanded clones from the graft, numbering several hundred, reportedly supplied alpha-beta T cells about two months after transplant.

This chain uses TRBV29-1 with TRBJ2-7; TRBD2 is a possible D gene (7 bases). Sequenced here: PBMCs, sampled before TCRalphabeta/CD19-depleted stem cell transplant. The origin of this receptor is a child younger than 10 with inherited bone marrow failure, due to receive a stem cell transplant. The CDR3 region has the DNA TGCAGCGTTGAAGGCCGGGGGGCTAGCGGAACCTACGAGCAGTACTTC. It codes for CSVEGRGASGTYEQYF.